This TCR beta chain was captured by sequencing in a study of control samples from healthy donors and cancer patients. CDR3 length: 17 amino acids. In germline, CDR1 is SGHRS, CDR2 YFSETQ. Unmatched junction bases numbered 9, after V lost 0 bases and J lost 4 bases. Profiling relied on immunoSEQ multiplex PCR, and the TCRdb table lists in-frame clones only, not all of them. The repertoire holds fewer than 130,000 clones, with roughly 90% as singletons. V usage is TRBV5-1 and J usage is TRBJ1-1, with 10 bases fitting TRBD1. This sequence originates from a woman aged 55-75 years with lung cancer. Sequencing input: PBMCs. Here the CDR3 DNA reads TGCGCCAGCAGCTTGGCCGGGACAGGGGTGATCAGCACTGAAGCTTTCTTT. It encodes CASSLAGTGVISTEAFF.